Listed below are T cell receptor beta chains from one sample, sequenced in a study of OX40 agonist ivuxolimab in advanced cancers. Here immunoSEQ multiplex PCR was the method, and the copy in TCRdb shows in-frame clones only, minus some. The table includes about 6,000 clones, about 80% detected once. Sample: CD4+ or CD8+ T cells sorted from blood, taken in a trial of the OX40 agonist ivuxolimab. The receptor source for this set is an adult with an advanced solid tumor such as melanoma, head and neck, liver or kidney cancer. Both conserved end residues are part of each CDR3. Fields, in order: D gene, V gene, J gene, CDR3 protein. A D gene is named only where the DNA matches it firmly.

-	TRBV7-7	TRBJ2-1	CASSLGIGGAEQFF
-	TRBV27	TRBJ1-1	CASSLSKGTEAFF
-	TRBV4-1	TRBJ2-7	CASSQGLPYEQYF
TRBD2	TRBV6-4	TRBJ2-3	CASSGGATDTQYF
TRBD2	TRBV5-5	TRBJ2-3	CASSGLAGGTVDTQYF
-	TRBV4-1	TRBJ2-7	CASSPLLGSTYEQYF
-	TRBV27	TRBJ1-2	CASRVSRGSYGYTF
-	TRBV25-1	TRBJ2-5	CASSEYRGRQETQYF
-	TRBV13	TRBJ1-5	CASSLGGGNQPQHF
TRBD1	TRBV19	TRBJ1-1	CASNDRGNTEAFF
TRBD1	TRBV9	TRBJ1-3	CASSWGDRGGNTIYF
-	TRBV10-3	TRBJ1-4	CATSTRGATNEKLFF
-	TRBV7-2	TRBJ1-5	CASSLAELNQPQHF
-	TRBV4-3	TRBJ1-5	CASSHSRDSNQPQHF
-	TRBV21-1	TRBJ1-2	CASRTSRAGNYGYTF